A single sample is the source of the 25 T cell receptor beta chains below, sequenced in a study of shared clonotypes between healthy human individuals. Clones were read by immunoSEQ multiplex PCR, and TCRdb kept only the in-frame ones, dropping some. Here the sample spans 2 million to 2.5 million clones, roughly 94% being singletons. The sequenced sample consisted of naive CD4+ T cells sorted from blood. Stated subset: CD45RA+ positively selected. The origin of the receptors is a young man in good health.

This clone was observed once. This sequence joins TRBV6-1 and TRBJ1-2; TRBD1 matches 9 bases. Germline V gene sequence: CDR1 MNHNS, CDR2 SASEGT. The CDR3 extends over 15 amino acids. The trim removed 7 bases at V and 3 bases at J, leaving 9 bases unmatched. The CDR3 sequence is CASNGGRTGDYGYTF. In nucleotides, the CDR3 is TGTGCCAGCAATGGCGGACGGACAGGGGACTATGGCTACACCTTC.

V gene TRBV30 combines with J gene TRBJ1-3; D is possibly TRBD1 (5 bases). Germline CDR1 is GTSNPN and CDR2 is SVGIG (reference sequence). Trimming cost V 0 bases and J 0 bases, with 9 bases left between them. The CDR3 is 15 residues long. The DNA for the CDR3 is TGTGCCTGGAGTGTATGGGGGGGCTCTGGAAACACCATATATTTT. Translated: CAWSVWGGSGNTIYF.

In DNA, the CDR3 is TGTGCCATCAGTGGGGGGACAGGGCACTATGGCTACACCTTC. Translated, it gives CAISGGTGHYGYTF. The rearrangement uses TRBV10-3 and TRBJ1-2; TRBD1 agrees at 9 bases. Trimming at V came to 4 bases and at J to 3 bases, leaving 3 bases not matched to a gene. There are 14 residues in the CDR3. CDR1 ENHRY and CDR2 SYGVKD come from the germline V gene.

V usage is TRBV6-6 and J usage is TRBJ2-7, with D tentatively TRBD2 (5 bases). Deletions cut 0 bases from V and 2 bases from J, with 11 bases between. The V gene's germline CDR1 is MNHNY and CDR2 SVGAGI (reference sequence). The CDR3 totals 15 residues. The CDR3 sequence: CASSYSGRGTYEQYF. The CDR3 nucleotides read TGTGCCAGCAGTTACTCAGGGAGAGGAACCTACGAGCAGTACTTC.

The CDR3 spells CAITRTSVGAGVVYEQYF. The CDR3 DNA reads as TGTGCCATCACCAGGACGTCCGTTGGGGCGGGAGTAGTCTACGAGCAGTACTTC. The chain is built from TRBV10-3 and TRBJ2-7; 7 bases are shared with TRBD2. The germline CDR1 and CDR2 sequences are ENHRY and SYGVKD. The CDR3 has 18 amino acids. With 7 bases clipped from V and 3 bases from J, the junction kept 21 bases outside the gene matches.

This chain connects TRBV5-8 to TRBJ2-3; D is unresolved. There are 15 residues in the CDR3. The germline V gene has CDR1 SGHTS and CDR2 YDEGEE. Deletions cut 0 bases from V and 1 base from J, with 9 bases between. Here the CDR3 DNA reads TGTGCCAGCAGCTTGGAAATTGTGGGCACAGATACGCAGTATTTT. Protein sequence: CASSLEIVGTDTQYF.

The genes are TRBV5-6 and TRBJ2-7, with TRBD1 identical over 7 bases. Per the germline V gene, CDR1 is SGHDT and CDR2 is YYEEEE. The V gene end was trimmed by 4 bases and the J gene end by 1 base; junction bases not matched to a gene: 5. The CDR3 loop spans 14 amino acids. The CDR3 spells CASSGTDRSYEQYF. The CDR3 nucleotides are TGTGCCAGCAGCGGGACAGACAGGTCCTACGAGCAGTACTTC.

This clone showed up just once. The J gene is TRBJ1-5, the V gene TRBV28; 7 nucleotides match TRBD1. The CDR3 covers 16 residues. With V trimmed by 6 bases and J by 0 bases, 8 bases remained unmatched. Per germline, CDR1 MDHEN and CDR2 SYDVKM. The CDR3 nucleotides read TGTGCCAGCAGGAGACAGGGAGAGGGTAGCAATCAGCCCCAGCATTTT. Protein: CASRRQGEGSNQPQHF.

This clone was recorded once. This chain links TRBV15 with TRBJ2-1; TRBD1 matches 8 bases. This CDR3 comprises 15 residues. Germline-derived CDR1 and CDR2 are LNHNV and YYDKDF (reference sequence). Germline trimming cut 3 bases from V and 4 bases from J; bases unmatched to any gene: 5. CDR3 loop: CATSRVDRDYNEQFF. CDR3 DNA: TGTGCCACCAGCAGGGTGGACAGGGATTACAATGAGCAGTTCTTC.

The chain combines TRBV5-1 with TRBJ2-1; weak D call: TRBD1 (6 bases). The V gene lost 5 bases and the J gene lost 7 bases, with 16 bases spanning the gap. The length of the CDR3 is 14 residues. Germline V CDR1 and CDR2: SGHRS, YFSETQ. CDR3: CASSPGFTGNEQFF. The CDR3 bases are TGCGCCAGCAGTCCCGGATTTACAGGGAATGAGCAGTTCTTC.

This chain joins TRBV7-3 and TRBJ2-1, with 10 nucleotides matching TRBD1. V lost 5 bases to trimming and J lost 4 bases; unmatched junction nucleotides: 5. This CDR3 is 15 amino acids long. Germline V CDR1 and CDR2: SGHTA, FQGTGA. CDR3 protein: CASSPDRGNYNEQFF. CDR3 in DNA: TGTGCCAGCAGCCCGGACAGGGGGAATTACAATGAGCAGTTCTTC.

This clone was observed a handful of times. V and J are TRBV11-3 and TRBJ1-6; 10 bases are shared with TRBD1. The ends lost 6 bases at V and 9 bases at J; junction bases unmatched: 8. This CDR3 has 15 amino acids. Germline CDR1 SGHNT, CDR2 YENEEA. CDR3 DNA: TGTGCCAGCAGTCCCGCCGGGACAGGGGTTTCACCCCTCCACTTT. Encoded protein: CASSPAGTGVSPLHF.

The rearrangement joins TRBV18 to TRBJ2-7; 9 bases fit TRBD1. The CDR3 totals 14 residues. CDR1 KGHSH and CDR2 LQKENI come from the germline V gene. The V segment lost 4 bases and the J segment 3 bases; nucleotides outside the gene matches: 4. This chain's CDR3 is CASSQGQGHYEQYF. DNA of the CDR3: TGTGCCAGCTCACAGGGACAGGGCCACTACGAGCAGTACTTC.

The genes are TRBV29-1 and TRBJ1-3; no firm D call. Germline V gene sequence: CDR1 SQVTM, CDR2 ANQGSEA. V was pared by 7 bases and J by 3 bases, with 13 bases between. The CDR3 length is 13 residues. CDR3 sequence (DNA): TGCAGCGCAGTAGTTTTTAGTGGAAACACCATATATTTT. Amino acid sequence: CSAVVFSGNTIYF.

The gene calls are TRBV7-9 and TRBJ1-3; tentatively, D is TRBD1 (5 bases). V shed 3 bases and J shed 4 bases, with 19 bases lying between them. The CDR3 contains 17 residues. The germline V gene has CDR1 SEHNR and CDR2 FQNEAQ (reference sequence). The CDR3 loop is CASSFISTGQTGNTIYF. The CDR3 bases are TGTGCCAGCAGCTTCATATCTACAGGTCAGACCGGAAACACCATATATTTT.

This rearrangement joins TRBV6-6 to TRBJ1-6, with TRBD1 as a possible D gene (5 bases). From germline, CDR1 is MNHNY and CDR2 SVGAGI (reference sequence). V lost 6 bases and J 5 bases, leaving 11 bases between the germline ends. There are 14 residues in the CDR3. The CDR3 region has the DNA TGTGCCAGCAGGAACGGGGGGAATAATTCACCCCTCCACTTT. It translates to CASRNGGNNSPLHF.

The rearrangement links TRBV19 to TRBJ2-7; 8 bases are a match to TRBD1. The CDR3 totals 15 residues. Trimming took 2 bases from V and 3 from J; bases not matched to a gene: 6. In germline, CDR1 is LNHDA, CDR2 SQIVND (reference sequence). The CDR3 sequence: CASSISPRGLYEQYF. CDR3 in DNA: TGTGCCAGTAGTATATCCCCCAGGGGGCTCTACGAGCAGTACTTC.

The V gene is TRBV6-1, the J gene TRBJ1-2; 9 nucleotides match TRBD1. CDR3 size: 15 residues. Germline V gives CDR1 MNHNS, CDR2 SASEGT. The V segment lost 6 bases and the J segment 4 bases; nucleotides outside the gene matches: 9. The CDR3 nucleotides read TGTGCCAGCAGAGAGGGGACAGGGCAGATCTATGGCTACACCTTC. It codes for CASREGTGQIYGYTF.

The CDR3 nucleotides are TGTGCCAGCAGGATCGGCGGGGGCGCCGGGGAGCTGTTTTTT. It specifies CASRIGGGAGELFF. This chain uses TRBV6-5 with TRBJ2-2; D is perhaps TRBD2 (7 bases). Germline assignment: CDR1 MNHEY and CDR2 SVGAGI. The CDR3 extends over 14 amino acids. The V end was cut by 6 bases, the J end by 6 bases, with 14 bases between.

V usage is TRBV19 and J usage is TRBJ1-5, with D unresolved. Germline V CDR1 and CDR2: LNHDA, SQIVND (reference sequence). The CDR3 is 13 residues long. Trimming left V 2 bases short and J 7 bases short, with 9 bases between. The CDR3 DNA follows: TGTGCCAGTAGTATAACCACGAAACAGCCCCAGCATTTT. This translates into CASSITTKQPQHF.

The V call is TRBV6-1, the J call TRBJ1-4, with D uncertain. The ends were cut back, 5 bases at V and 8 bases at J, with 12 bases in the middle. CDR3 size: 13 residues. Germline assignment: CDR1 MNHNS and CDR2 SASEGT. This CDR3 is CASSFRTAEKLFF. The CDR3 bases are TGTGCCAGCAGTTTTCGGACGGCGGAAAAACTGTTTTTT.

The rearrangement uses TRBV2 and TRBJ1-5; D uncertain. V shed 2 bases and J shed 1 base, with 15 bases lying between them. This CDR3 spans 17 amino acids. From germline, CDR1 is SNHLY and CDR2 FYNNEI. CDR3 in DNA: TGTGCCAGCAGTGAACCTTGGGCGGAAATGAGCAATCAGCCCCAGCATTTT. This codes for CASSEPWAEMSNQPQHF.

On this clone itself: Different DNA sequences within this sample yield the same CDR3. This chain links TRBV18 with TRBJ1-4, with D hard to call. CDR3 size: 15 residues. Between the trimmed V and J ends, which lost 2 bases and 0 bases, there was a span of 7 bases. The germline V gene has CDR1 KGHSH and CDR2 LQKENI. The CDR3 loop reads CASSPTGATNEKLFF. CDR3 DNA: TGTGCCAGCTCACCAACCGGTGCAACTAATGAAAAACTGTTTTTT. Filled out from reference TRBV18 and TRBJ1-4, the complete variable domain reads NAGVMQNPRHLVRRRGQEARLRCSPMKGHSHVYWYRQLPEEGLKFMVYLQKENIIDESGMPKERFSAEFPKEGPSILRIQQVVRGDSAAYFCASSPTGATNEKLFFGSGTQLSVL.

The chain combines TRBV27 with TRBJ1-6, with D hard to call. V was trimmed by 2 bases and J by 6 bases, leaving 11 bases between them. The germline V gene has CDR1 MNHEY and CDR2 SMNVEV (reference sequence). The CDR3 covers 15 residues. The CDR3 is CASSLPGRTNSPLHF. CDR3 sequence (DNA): TGTGCCAGCAGTTTACCGGGCAGGACTAATTCACCCCTCCACTTT.

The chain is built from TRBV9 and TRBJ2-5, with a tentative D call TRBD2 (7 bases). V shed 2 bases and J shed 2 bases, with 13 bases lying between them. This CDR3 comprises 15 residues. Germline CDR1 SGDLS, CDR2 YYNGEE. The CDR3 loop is CASSVGGLFQETQYF. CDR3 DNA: TGTGCCAGCAGCGTCGGGGGGCTCTTTCAAGAGACCCAGTACTTC.